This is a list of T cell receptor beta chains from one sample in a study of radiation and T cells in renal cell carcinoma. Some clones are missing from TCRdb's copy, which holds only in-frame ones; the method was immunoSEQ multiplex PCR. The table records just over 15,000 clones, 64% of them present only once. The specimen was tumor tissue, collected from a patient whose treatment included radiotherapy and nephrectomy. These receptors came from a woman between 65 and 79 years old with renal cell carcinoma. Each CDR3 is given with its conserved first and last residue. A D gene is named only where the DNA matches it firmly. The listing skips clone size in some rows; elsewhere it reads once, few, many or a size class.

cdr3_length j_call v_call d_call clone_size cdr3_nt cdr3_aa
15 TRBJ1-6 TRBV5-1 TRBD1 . TGCGCCAGCGGGAGGACCGGGACAGGGGATTCACCCCTCCACTTT CASGRTGTGDSPLHF
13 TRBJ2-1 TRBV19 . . TGTGCCAGTGCGGGACAGTTTGGGGGGGAGCAGTTCTTC CASAGQFGGEQFF
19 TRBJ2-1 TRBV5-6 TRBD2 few TGTGCCAGCAGCTTGGTGGCTAGCGGGAGGGCGTTCCCCTACAATGAGCAGTTCTTC CASSLVASGRAFPYNEQFF
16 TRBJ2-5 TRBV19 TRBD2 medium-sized TGTGCCAGTAGTACGACCGGTGCAGCGGGGCAAGAGACCCAGTACTTC CASSTTGAAGQETQYF
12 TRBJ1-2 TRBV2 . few TGTGCCAGCAACCCCGGCAACTATGGCTACACCTTC CASNPGNYGYTF
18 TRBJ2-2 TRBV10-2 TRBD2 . TGCGCCAGCAAGCCGGGACTAGCGGGGGCAAAATACACCGGGGAGCTGTTTTTT CASKPGLAGAKYTGELFF
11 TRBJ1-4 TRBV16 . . TGTGCCAGCAGCCAAACGGGGAAACTGTTTTTT CASSQTGKLFF
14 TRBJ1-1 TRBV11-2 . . TGTGCCAGCAGCCGTAGAGGCAATACGATTGAAGCTTTCTTT CASSRRGNTIEAFF
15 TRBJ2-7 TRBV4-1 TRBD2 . TGCGCCAGCAGACAAGGGCTGACTAGCGGCTACGAGCAGTACTTC CASRQGLTSGYEQYF
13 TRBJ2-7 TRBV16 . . TGTGCCAGCAGATTAAGGTGGGTTTCGGAGCAGTACTTC CASRLRWVSEQYF
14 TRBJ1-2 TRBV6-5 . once TGTGCCAGCAGTTACTCGATATGGGGAGGCGGCTACACCTTC CASSYSIWGGGYTF
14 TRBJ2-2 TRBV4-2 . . TGTGCCAGCAGCCAAGATTCAGACATACTGGAGCTGTTTTTT CASSQDSDILELFF
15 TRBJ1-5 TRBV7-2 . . TGTGCCAGCAGTTTGGGGGGGGTGAGCAATCAGCCCCAGCATTTT CASSLGGVSNQPQHF
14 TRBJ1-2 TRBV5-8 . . TGTGCCAGCAGCTCATGGGATTTTTCCATGGACTACACCTTC CASSSWDFSMDYTF
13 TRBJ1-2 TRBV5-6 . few TGTGCCAGCAGCTTGACAGGGCCCTATGGCTACACCTTC CASSLTGPYGYTF
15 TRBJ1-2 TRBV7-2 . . TGTGCCAGCAGCTTAGGGGGAAAAGATAACTATGGCTACACCTTC CASSLGGKDNYGYTF
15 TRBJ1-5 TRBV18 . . TGTGCCAGCTCACCCAACGGCAGTCCAGAACAGCCCCAGCATTTT CASSPNGSPEQPQHF
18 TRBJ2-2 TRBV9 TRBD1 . TGTGCCAGCAGCGCCACTTATACCGGACAGGGGAAGCCCGGGGAGCTGTTTTTT CASSATYTGQGKPGELFF
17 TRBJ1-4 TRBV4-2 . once TGTGCCAGCAGCACCCTACGAGGAGCCGCAACTAATGAAAAACTGTTTTTT CASSTLRGAATNEKLFF
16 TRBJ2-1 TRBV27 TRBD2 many TGTGCCAGCAGTTCGGCCGGGACTAGCGGGAGCCGTGAGCAGTTCTTC CASSSAGTSGSREQFF
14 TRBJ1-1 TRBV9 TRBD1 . TGTGCCAGCAGCTTTGGGACAGCGAACACTGAAGCTTTCTTT CASSFGTANTEAFF
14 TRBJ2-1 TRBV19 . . TGTGCCAGTAGTATAGCGGGCAGTTACAATGAGCAGTTCTTC CASSIAGSYNEQFF
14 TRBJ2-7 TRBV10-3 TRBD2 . TGTGCCATCGGCAAAAGCGGGAGATCCTACGAGCAGTACTTC CAIGKSGRSYEQYF
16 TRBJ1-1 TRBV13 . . TGTGCCAGCAGCTTAGTAAGGAATCGATTGAACACTGAAGCTTTCTTT CASSLVRNRLNTEAFF
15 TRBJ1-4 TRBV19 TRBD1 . TGTGCCAGTAGTACCCGACAGGGGACTAATGAAAAACTGTTTTTT CASSTRQGTNEKLFF
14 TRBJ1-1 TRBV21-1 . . TGTGCCAGCAGCCCCCCAGCCGGGAACACTGAAGCTTTCTTT CASSPPAGNTEAFF
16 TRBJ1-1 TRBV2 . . TGTGCCAGCAGGCGTGTGGGGCAGGGGCAGGGGACTGAAGCTTTCTTT CASRRVGQGQGTEAFF
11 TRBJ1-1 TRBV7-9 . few TGTGCCAGCAGCTTAGTCCGGGAAGCTTTCTTT CASSLVREAFF
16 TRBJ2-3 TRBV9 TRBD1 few TGTGCCAGCAGCGTAGCGACAGGGAATGCGCTGGATACGCAGTATTTT CASSVATGNALDTQYF
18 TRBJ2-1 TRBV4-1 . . TGCGCCAGCAGCTCGCCTAGGGGGGTACCAAGAGGGGAGTACGAGCAGTTCTTC CASSSPRGVPRGEYEQFF
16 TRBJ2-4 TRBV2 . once TGTGCCAGCAGTTCAGAACTTATTTTAGCCAAAAACATTCAGTACTTC CASSSELILAKNIQYF
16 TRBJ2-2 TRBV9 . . TGTGCCAGCAGCGTAAGTGGGACCCCGAACACCGGGGAGCTGTTTTTT CASSVSGTPNTGELFF
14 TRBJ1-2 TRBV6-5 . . TGTGCCAGCAGTTACGTATGGGGTGACTATGGCTACACCTTC CASSYVWGDYGYTF
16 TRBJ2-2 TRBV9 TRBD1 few TGTGCCAGCAGCGTAGAACAGGGGGTCAAAAACGGGGAGCTGTTTTTT CASSVEQGVKNGELFF
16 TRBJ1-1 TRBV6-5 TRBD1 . TGTGCCAGCAGTTACCCTATACAGGGGGCGGGTACTGAAGCTTTCTTT CASSYPIQGAGTEAFF
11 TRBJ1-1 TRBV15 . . TGTGCCACCCGGGATAACACTGAAGCTTTCTTT CATRDNTEAFF
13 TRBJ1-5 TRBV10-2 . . TGCGCCAGCAGTGCCGATAGCAATCAGCCCCAGCATTTT CASSADSNQPQHF
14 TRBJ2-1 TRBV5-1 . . TGCGCCAGCAGCTTGGAACATTCGGGCAATGAGCAGTTCTTC CASSLEHSGNEQFF
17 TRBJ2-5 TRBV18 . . TGTGCCAGCTCACCGGCCCTGACAGCCCAGTTGGGGGAGACCCAGTACTTC CASSPALTAQLGETQYF
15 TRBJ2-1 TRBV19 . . TGTGCCAGTAGTATCTTACAGGGAACCTACAATGAGCAGTTCTTC CASSILQGTYNEQFF
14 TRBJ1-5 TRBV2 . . TGTGCCAGCACCTCGGACGCAATCAATCAGCCCCAGCATTTT CASTSDAINQPQHF
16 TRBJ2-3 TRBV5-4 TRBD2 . TGTGCCAGCAGCGATTCCGGGACTAGACTCACAGATACGCAGTATTTT CASSDSGTRLTDTQYF
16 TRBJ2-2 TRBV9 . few TGTGCCAGCAGCGTAGATTTGGGGGGCTCGGGCGGGGAGCTGTTTTTT CASSVDLGGSGGELFF
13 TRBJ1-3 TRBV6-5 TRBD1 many TGTGCCAGCAGTCCGACAGGGGGGCGCACCATATATTTT CASSPTGGRTIYF
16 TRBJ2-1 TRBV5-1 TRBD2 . TGCGCCAGCAGCTTGGTGAGCGGGGGGGCCTACAATGAGCAGTTCTTC CASSLVSGGAYNEQFF
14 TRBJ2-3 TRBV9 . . TGTGCCAGCAGCGTATGGGGGAGCGGAGATACGCAGTATTTT CASSVWGSGDTQYF
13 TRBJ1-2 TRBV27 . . TGTGCCAGCAGTGGGGGACGGGACTATGGCTACACCTTC CASSGGRDYGYTF
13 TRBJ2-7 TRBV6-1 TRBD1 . TGTGCCAGCAGCGCCGGGACAGACTACGAGCAGTACTTC CASSAGTDYEQYF
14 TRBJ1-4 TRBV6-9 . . TGTGCCAGCAGACCGTCCCGGGACGGGGAAAAACTGTTTTTT CASRPSRDGEKLFF
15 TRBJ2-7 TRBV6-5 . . TGTGCCAGCACCTACTTCGGAGGGAACGGCTACGAGCAGTACTTC CASTYFGGNGYEQYF